This TCR beta chain was recovered during a study of identical twins. V was shortened by 5 bases and J by 0 bases, with 14 bases between the two germline ends. The CDR3 is 15 residues long. Germline V gene lookup returns CDR1 DFQATT and CDR2 SNEGSKA (reference sequence). Template switching added a universal primer binding site, and final cDNA carried unique molecular identifiers. MiXCR was run by TCRdb on the 5' RACE reads, yielding one entry per CDR3 protein. The data show 300,000 to 400,000 distinct CDR3 sequences, approximately 8.7% seen once. In every case, the donor was a healthy Caucasian. Sequencing input: naive T cells sorted from blood. The source is a woman in her forties or fifties in good health. V and J are TRBV20-1 and TRBJ2-1; tentative D call: TRBD1 (6 bases). The CDR3 region is CSACRRDTSYNEQFF. CDR3 DNA sequence: TGCAGTGCTTGCCGCCGGGACACCTCCTACAATGAGCAGTTCTTC.